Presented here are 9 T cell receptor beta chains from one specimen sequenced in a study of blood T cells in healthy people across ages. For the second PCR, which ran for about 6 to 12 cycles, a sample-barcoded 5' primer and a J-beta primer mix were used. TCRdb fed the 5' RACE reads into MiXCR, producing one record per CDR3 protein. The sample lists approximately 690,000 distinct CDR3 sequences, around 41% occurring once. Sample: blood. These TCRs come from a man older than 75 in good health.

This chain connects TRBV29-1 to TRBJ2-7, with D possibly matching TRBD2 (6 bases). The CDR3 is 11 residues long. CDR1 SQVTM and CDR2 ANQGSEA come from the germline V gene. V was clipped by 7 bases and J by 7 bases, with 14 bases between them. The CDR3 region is CSGGLASEQYF. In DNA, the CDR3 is TGCAGCGGAGGTCTAGCGTCTGAGCAGTACTTC.

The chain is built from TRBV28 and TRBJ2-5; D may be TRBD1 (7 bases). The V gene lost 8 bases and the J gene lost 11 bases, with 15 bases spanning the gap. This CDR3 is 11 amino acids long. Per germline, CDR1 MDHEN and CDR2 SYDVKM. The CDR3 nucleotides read TGTGCCAGCCAGGGGGGAGATGAGCAGTACTTC. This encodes CASQGGDEQYF.

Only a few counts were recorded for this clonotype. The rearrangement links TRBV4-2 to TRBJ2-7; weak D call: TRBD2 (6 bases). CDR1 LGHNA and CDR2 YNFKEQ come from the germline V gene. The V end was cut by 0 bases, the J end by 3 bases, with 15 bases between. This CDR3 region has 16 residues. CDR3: CASSQEVSRLVYEQYF. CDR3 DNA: TGTGCCAGCAGCCAAGAGGTCTCGCGACTAGTCTACGAGCAGTACTTC.

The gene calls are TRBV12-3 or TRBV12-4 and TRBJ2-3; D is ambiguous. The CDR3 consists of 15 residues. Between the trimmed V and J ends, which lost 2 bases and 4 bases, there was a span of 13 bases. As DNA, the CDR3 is TGTGCCAGCAGTTTAACAAGAGAGGTTTCAGATACGCAGTATTTT. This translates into CASSLTREVSDTQYF.

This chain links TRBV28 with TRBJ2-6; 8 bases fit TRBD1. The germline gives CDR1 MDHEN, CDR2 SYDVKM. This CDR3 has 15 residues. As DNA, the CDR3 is TGTGGGGTTCTGACAGGGGTATCTGGGGCCAACGTCCTGACTTTC. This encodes CGVLTGVSGANVLTF.

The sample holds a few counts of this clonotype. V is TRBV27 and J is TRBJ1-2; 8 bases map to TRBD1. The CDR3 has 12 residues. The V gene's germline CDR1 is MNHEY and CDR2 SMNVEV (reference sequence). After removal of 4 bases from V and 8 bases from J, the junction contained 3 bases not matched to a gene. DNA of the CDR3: TGTGCCAGCAGTTCAGGGGGCTGGGGCTACACCTTC. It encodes CASSSGGWGYTF.

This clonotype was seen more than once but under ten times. This CDR3 reads CASSILAGVRFF. DNA of the CDR3: TGTGCCAGCAGCATTCTAGCGGGGGTGAGGTTCTTC. The chain recombines TRBV7-2 with TRBJ2-1, with TRBD2 identical over 10 bases. This CDR3 is built from 12 residues. Germline V lookup: CDR1 SGHTA, CDR2 FQGNSA. Trimming removed 5 bases from V and 15 bases from J; junction bases left unmatched: 7.

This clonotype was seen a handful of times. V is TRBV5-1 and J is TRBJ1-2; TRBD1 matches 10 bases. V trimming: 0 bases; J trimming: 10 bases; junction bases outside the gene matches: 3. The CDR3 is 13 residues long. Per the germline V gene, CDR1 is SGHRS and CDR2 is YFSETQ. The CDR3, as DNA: TGCGCCAGCAGCTTGGGGGACAGGGGAGACTACACCTTC. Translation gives CASSLGDRGDYTF.

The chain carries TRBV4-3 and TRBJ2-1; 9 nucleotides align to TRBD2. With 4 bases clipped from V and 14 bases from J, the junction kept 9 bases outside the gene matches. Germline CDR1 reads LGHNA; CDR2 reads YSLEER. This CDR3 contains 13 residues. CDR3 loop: CASSPTAGGPKFF. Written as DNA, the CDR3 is TGCGCCAGCAGCCCCACGGCGGGGGGGCCTAAGTTCTTC.